Sequencing of this T cell receptor beta chain was carried out in a study of cytomegalovirus exposure and HLA in healthy donors. Study-level findings and limits: The HLA-A and HLA-B alleles of most subjects were reportedly predicted accurately from TCR beta sequences.

The PCR contained 60 Vbeta and 13 Jbeta primers. This table comes from immunoSEQ multiplex PCR, and its TCRdb copy is limited to in-frame clones, with some not included. The sample records around 170,000 clones, around 77% being singletons. Remarks on this clone: The antigen is not known.

The CDR3 sequence is 16 residues long. V was clipped by 3 bases and J by 1 base; unmatched bases: 5. Germline V gene data show CDR1 as LNHDA and CDR2 as SQIVND (reference sequence). The specimen sequenced was PBMCs. The rearrangement links TRBV19 to TRBJ2-5; TRBD1 matches 10 bases. This TCR was recovered from a man between 60 and 75 years old in good health and CMV-seronegative. CDR3 amino acids: CASSISGTGAQETQYF. The CDR3 nucleotides are TGTGCCAGTAGTATCTCCGGGACAGGGGCCCAAGAGACCCAGTACTTC.